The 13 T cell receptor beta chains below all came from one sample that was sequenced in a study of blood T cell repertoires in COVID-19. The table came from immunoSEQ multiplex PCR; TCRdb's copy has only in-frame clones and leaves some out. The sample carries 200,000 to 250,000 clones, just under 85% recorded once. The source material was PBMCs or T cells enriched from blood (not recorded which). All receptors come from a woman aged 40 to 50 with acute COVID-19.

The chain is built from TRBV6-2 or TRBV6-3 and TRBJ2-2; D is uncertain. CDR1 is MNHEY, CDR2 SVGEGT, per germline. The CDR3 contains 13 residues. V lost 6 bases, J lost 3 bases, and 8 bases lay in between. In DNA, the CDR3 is TGTGCCAGCAGCCCCACGGACACCGGGGAGCTGTTTTTT. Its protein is CASSPTDTGELFF.

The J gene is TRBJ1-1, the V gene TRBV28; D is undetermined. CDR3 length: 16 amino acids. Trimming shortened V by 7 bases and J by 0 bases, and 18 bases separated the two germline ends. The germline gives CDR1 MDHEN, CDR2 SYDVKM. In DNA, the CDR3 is TGTGCCAGCACTCGATGGTTGAGGAGACTGAACACTGAAGCTTTCTTT. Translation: CASTRWLRRLNTEAFF.

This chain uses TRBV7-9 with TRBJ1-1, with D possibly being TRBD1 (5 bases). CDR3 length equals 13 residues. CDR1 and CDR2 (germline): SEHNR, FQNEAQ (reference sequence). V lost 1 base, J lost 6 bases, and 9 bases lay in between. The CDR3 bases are TGTGCCAGCAGCTTAGATGGGGCCGCTGAAGCTTTCTTT. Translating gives CASSLDGAAEAFF.

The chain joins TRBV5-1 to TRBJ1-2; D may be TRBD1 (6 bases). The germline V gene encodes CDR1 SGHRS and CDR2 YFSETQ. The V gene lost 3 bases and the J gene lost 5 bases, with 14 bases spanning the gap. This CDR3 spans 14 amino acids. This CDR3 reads CASSSSQGIYGYTF. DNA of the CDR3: TGCGCCAGCAGCTCGAGCCAGGGGATATATGGCTACACCTTC.

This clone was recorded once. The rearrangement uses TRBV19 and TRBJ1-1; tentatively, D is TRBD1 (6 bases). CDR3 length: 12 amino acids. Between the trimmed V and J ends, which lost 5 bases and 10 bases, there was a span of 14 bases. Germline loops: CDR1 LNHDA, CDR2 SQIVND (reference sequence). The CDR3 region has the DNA TGTGCCAGTAGTTTAACAGGGATGGTAGCTTTCTTT. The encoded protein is CASSLTGMVAFF.

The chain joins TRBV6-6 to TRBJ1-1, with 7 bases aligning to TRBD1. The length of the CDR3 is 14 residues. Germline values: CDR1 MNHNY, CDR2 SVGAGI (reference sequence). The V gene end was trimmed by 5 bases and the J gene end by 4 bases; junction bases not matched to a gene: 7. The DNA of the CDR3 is TGTGCCAGCAGTCGGACAGGATTGAGCACTGAAGCTTTCTTT. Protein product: CASSRTGLSTEAFF.

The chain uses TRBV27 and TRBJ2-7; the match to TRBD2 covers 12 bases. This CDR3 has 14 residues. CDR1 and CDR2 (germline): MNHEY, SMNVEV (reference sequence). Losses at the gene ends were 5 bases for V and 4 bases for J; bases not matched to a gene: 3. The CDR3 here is CASSRLAGVYEQYF. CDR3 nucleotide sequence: TGTGCCAGCAGTAGACTAGCGGGAGTGTACGAGCAGTACTTC.

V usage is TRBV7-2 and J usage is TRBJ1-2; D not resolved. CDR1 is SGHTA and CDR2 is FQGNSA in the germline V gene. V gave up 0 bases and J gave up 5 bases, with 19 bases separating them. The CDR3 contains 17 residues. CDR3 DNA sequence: TGTGCCAGCAGCTTAGCCAACACAACCCCACAACCTTATGGCTACACCTTC. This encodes CASSLANTTPQPYGYTF. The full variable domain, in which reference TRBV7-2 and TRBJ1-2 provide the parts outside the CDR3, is GAGVSQSPSNKVTEKGKDVELRCDPISGHTALYWYRQSLGQGLEFLIYFQGNSAPDKSGLPSDRFSAERTGGSVSTLTIQRTQQEDSAVYLCASSLANTTPQPYGYTFGSGTRLTVV.

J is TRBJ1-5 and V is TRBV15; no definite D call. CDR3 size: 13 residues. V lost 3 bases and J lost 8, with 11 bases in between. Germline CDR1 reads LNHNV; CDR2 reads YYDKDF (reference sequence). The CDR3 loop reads CATSSMRTEPQHF. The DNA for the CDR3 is TGTGCCACCAGCAGTATGCGAACGGAGCCCCAGCATTTT.

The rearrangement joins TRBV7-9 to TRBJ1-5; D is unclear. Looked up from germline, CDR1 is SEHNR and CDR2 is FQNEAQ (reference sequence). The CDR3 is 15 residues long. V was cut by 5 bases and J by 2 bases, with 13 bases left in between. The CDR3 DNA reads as TGTGCCAGCAGCCCCGGAGCCTGGGGCAATCAGCCCCAGCATTTT. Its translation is CASSPGAWGNQPQHF.

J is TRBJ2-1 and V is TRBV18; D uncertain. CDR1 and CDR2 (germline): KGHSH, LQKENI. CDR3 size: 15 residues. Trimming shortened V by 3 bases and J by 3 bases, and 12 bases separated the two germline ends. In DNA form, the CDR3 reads TGTGCCAGCTCACCCCCCATAGCACTCTACAATGAGCAGTTCTTC. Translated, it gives CASSPPIALYNEQFF.

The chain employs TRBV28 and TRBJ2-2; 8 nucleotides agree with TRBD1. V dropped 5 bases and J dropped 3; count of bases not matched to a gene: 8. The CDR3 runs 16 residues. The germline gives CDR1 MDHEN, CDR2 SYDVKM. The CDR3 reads CASSPNQGAYTGELFF. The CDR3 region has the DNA TGTGCCAGCAGTCCCAACCAGGGGGCGTACACCGGGGAGCTGTTTTTT.

Here the CDR3 DNA reads TGTGCCAGCAGTTTGAGCAGGCTTGAAGCTTTCTTT. Amino acid sequence: CASSLSRLEAFF. V gene TRBV28 combines with J gene TRBJ1-1; no definite D call. Trimming removed 3 bases from V and 7 bases from J, with 9 bases in between. Looked up from germline, CDR1 is MDHEN and CDR2 is SYDVKM. This CDR3 has 12 amino acids. The full variable domain, in which reference TRBV28 and TRBJ1-1 provide the parts outside the CDR3, is DVKVTQSSRYLVKRTGEKVFLECVQDMDHENMFWYRQDPGLGLRLIYFSYDVKMKEKGDIPEGYSVSREKKERFSLILESASTNQTSMYLCASSLSRLEAFFGQGTRLTVV.